This TCR beta chain comes out of a study of T-cell reconstitution after alpha-beta-depleted transplantation in children. Study-wide findings and caveats: Several hundred expanded graft clones reportedly were the source of alpha-beta T cells about two months after transplant.

Note on this clonotype: The antigen is undetermined.

Unique molecular identifiers were built into the TCRbeta library. Each CDR3 protein is one row after TCRdb ran MiXCR on the PCR reads. The sample lists over 200,000 distinct CDR3 sequences, over 15% occurring once. This CDR3 is 14 amino acids long. Germline values: CDR1 KGHSH, CDR2 LQKENI. Trimming pared 2 bases from V and 6 bases from J, leaving 14 bases between. The sequence was obtained from a male patient aged 2-15 years who had a stem cell transplant for acute lymphoblastic leukemia, so the T cells may come from the graft donor. The starting material was PBMCs, mostly from graft donor cells, obtained 360 days after TCRalphabeta/CD19-depleted stem cell transplant. This rearrangement joins TRBV18 to TRBJ2-7; D gene uncertain. CDR3 amino acids: CASSPTFLNPEQYF. In DNA form, the CDR3 reads TGTGCCAGCTCACCAACTTTCCTGAACCCCGAGCAGTACTTC. Full variable domain (remainder filled in from reference TRBV18 and TRBJ2-7): NAGVMQNPRHLVRRRGQEARLRCSPMKGHSHVYWYRQLPEEGLKFMVYLQKENIIDESGMPKERFSAEFPKEGPSILRIQQVVRGDSAAYFCASSPTFLNPEQYFGPGTRLTVT.